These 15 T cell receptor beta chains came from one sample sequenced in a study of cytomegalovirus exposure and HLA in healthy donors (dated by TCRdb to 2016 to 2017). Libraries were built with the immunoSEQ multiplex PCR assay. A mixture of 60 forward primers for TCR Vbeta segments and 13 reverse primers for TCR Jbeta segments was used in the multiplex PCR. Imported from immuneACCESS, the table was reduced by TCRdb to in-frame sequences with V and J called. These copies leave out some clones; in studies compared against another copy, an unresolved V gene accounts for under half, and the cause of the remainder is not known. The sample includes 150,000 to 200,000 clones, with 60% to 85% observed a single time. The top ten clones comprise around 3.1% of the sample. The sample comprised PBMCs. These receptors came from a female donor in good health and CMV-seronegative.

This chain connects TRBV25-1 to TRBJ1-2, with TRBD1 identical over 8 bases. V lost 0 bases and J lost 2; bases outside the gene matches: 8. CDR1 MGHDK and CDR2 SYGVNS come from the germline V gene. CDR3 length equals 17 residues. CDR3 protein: CASSEYAGGAFNYGYTF. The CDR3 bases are TGTGCCAGCAGTGAATATGCAGGGGGCGCGTTCAACTATGGCTACACCTTC.

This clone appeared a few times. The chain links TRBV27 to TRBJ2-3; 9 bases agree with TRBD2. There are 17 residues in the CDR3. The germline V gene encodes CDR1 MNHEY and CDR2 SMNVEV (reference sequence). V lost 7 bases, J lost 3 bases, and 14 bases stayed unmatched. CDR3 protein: CASTTVLRGGATDTQYF. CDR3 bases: TGTGCCAGCACCACCGTTTTGCGCGGGGGGGCTACAGATACGCAGTATTTT.

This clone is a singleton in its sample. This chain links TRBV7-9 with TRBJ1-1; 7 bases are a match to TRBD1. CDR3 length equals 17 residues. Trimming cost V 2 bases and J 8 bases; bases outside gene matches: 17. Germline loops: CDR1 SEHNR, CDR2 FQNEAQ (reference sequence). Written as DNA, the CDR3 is TGTGCCAGCAGCTTACCGGGAGACAGGGCCCCCTATGTCGAAGCTTTCTTT. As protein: CASSLPGDRAPYVEAFF.

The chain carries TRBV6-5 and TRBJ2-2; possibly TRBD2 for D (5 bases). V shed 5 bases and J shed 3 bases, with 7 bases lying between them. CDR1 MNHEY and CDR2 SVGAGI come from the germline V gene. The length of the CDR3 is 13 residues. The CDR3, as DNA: TGTGCCAGCAGTCCGAGGGACACCGGGGAGCTGTTTTTT. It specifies CASSPRDTGELFF.

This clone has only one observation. CDR3 amino acids: CASSLYGGNGYTF. In nucleotides, the CDR3 is TGTGCCAGCAGTTTATATGGGGGGAATGGCTACACCTTC. The V and J genes are TRBV28 and TRBJ1-2; tentative D call: TRBD1 (5 bases). V lost 1 base and J lost 6, with 9 bases in between. This CDR3 is 13 amino acids long. Germline V gene sequence: CDR1 MDHEN, CDR2 SYDVKM.

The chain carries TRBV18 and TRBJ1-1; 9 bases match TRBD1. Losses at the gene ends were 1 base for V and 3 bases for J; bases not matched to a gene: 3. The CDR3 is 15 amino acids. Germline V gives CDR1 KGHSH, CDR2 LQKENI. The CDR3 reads CASSPRGQGYTEAFF. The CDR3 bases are TGTGCCAGCTCACCACGCGGACAGGGGTACACTGAAGCTTTCTTT.

The CDR3 loop reads CASSFQGGNTEAFF. DNA of the CDR3: TGTGCCAGCAGCTTCCAGGGAGGCAACACTGAAGCTTTCTTT. This chain links TRBV11-2 with TRBJ1-1; tentative D call: TRBD1 (5 bases). This CDR3 has 14 amino acids. The V and J ends lost 3 bases and 2 bases respectively, with 10 bases between them. CDR1 is SGHAT, CDR2 FQNNGV, per germline.

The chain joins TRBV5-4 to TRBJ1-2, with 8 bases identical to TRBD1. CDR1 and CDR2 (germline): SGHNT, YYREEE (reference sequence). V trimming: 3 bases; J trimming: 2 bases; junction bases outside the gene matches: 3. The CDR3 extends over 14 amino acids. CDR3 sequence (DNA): TGTGCCAGCAGCTCGGGACAGGAGAACTATGGCTACACCTTC. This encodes CASSSGQENYGYTF.

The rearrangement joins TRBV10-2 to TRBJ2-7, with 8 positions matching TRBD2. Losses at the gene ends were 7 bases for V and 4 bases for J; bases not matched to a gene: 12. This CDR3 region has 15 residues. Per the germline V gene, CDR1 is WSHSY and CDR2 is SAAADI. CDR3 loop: CASMSSGSGAYEQYF. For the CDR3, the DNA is TGCGCCAGCATGTCCAGCGGGAGTGGGGCTTACGAGCAGTACTTC.

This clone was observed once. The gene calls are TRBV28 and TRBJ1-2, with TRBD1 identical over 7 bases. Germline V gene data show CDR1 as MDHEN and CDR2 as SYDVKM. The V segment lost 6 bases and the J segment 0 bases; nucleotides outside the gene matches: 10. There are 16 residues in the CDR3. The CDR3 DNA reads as TGTGCCAGCAGCTATGGGACAGACGTAGCTAACTATGGCTACACCTTC. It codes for CASSYGTDVANYGYTF.

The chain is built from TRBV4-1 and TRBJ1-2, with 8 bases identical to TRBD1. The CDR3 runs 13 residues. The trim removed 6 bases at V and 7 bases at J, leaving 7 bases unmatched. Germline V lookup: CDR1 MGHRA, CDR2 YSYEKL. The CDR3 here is CASSRDRPSGYTF. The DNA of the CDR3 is TGCGCCAGCAGTCGGGACAGGCCCTCTGGCTACACCTTC.

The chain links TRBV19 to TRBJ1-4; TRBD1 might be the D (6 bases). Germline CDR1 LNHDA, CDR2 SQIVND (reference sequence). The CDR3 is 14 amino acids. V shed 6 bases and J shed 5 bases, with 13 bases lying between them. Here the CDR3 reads CASRDSLLNEKLFF. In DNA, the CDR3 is TGTGCCAGTAGGGACAGCCTATTAAATGAAAAACTGTTTTTT.

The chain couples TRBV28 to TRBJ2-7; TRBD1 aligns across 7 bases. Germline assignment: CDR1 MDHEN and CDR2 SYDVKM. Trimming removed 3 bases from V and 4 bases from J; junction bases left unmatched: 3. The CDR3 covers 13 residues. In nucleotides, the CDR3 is TGTGCCAGCAGTTTTCAACAGGGGTACGAGCAGTACTTC. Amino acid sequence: CASSFQQGYEQYF.

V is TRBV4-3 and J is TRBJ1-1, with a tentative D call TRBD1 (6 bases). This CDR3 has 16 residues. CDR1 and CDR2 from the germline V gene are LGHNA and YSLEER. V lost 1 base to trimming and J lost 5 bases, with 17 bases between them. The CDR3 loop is CASSQGGGRGDTEAFF. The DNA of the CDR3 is TGCGCCAGCAGCCAAGGGGGGGGAAGGGGGGATACTGAAGCTTTCTTT.

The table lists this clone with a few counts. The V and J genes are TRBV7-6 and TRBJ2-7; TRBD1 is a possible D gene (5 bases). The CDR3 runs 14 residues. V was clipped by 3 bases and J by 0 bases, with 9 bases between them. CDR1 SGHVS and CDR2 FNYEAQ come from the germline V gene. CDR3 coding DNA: TGTGCCAGCAGCTTTCAGGACAACTCCTACGAGCAGTACTTC. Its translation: CASSFQDNSYEQYF.